This T cell receptor (beta chain) emerged from a study of shared clonotypes between healthy human individuals. Study-wide context: CD4 naive and memory got three plates each, CD8 naive two, CD8 memory one.

It was across several immunoSEQ plates that each subset's genomic DNA was evenly split. Measured with immunoSEQ multiplex PCR; TCRdb has only the in-frame clones, and not every one. The table has 2 million to 2.5 million clones, 85% to 95% seen once. Germline V gives CDR1 SGHRS, CDR2 YFSETQ. V dropped 0 bases and J dropped 2; count of bases not matched to a gene: 6. The CDR3 totals 16 residues. The chain couples TRBV5-1 to TRBJ2-7, with TRBD2 identical over 9 bases. This clonotype was obtained from a man between 18 and 35 years old in good health. Some clones in this sample may be carry-over from other donors' samples. The sequencing sample was made of naive CD4+ T cells from PBMCs. The subset is: CD45RA+ positively selected. The CDR3: CASSLVPSGTTYEQYF. Written as DNA, the CDR3 is TGCGCCAGCAGCTTGGTCCCTAGCGGGACCACCTACGAGCAGTACTTC.